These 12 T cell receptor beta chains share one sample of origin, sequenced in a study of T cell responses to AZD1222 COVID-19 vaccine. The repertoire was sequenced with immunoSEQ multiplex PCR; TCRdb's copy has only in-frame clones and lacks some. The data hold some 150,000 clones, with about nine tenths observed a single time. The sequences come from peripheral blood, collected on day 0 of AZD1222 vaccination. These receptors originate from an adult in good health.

CDR3 nucleotides: TGTGCCAGTAGGACCACGGGGACAGGGGGTAATGGCTACACCTTC. Residues: CASRTTGTGGNGYTF. The chain links TRBV19 to TRBJ1-2; 11 bases line up with TRBD1. CDR1 and CDR2 (germline): LNHDA, SQIVND (reference sequence). The CDR3 is 15 amino acids. V dropped 6 bases and J dropped 6; count of bases not matched to a gene: 9. Full variable domain (outside the CDR3, taken from reference TRBV19 and TRBJ1-2): DGGITQSPKYLFRKEGQNVTLSCEQNLNHDAMYWYRQDPGQGLRLIYYSQIVNDFQKGDIAEGYSVSREKKESFPLTVTSAQKNPTAFYLCASRTTGTGGNGYTFGSGTRLTVV.

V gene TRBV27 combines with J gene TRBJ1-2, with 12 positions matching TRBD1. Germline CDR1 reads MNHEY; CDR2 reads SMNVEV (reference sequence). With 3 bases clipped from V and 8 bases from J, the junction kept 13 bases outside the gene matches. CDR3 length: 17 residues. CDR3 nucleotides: TGTGCCAGCAGTTTTAGCCTGGGACAGGGGGCTCTCGACGGCTACACCTTC. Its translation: CASSFSLGQGALDGYTF.

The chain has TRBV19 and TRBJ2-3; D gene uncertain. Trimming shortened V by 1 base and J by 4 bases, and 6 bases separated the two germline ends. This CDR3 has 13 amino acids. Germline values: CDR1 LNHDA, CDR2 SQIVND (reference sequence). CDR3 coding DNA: TGTGCCAGTAGTATAGGTCCGGCAGATACGCAGTATTTT. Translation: CASSIGPADTQYF. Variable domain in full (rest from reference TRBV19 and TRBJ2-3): DGGITQSPKYLFRKEGQNVTLSCEQNLNHDAMYWYRQDPGQGLRLIYYSQIVNDFQKGDIAEGYSVSREKKESFPLTVTSAQKNPTAFYLCASSIGPADTQYFGPGTRLTVL.

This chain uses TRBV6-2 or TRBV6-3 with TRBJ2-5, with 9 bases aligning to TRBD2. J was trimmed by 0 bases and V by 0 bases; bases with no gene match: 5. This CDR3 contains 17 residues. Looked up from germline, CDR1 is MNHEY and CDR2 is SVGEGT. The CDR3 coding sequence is TGTGCCAGCAGTTACTCGATCGCTAGCGGGAACCAAGAGACCCAGTACTTC. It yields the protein CASSYSIASGNQETQYF.

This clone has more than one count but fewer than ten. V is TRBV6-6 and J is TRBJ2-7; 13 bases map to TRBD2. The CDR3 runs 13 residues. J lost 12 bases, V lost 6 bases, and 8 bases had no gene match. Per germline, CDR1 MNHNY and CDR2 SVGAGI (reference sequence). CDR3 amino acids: CASSKGLAGESYF. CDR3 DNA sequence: TGTGCCAGCAGCAAAGGACTAGCGGGGGAATCGTACTTC.

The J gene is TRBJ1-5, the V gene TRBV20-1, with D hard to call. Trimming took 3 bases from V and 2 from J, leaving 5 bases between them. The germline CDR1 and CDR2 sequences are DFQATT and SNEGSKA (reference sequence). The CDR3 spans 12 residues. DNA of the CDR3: TGCAGTGCTAGTTCCGGCAATCAGCCCCAGCATTTT. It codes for CSASSGNQPQHF.

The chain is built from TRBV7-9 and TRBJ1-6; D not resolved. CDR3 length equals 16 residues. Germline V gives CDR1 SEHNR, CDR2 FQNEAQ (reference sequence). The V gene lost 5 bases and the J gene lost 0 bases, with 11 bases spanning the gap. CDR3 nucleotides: TGTGCCAGCAGCCCACTGAGTACCTCCTATAATTCACCCCTCCACTTT. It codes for CASSPLSTSYNSPLHF.

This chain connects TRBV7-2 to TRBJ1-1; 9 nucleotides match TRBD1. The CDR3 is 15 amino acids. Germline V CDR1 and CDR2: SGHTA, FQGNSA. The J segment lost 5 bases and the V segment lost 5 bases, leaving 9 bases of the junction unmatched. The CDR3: CASSAQGALRTEAFF. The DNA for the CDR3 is TGTGCCAGCAGCGCACAGGGGGCCCTGAGGACTGAAGCTTTCTTT.

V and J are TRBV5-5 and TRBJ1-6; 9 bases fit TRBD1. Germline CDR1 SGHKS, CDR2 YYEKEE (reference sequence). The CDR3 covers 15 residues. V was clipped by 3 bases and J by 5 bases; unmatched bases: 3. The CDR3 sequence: CASSYGTGNNSPLHF. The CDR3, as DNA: TGTGCCAGCAGCTACGGGACAGGGAATAATTCACCCCTCCACTTT.

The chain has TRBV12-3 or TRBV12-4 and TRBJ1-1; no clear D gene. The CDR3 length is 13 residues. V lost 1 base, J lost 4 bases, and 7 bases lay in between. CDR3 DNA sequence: TGTGCCAGCAGTTTAGAAGAAGGCACTGAAGCTTTCTTT. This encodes CASSLEEGTEAFF.

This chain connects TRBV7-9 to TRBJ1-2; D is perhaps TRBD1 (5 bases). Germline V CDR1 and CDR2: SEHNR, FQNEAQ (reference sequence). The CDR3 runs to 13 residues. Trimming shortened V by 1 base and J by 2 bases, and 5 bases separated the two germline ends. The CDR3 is CASSLGQNYGYTF. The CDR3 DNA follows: TGTGCCAGCAGCTTAGGACAGAACTATGGCTACACCTTC.

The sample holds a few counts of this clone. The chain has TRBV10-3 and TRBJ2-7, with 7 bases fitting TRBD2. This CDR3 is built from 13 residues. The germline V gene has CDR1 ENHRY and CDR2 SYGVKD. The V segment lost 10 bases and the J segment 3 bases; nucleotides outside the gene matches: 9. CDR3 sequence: CASDRGEGYEQYF. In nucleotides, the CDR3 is TGTGCCAGCGATCGGGGGGAGGGCTACGAGCAGTACTTC.